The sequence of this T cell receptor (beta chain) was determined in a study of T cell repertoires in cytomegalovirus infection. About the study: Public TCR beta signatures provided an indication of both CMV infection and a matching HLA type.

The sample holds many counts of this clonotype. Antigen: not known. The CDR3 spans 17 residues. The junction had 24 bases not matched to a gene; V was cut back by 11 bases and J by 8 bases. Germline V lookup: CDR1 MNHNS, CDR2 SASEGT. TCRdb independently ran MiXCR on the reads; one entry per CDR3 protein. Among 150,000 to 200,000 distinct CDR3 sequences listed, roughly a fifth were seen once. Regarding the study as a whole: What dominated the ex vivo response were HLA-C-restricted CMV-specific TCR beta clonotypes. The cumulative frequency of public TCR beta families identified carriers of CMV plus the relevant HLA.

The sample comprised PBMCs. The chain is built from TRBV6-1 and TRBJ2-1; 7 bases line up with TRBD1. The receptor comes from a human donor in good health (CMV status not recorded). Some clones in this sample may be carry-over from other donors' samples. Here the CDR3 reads CAAYRPRSGLGGDEQFF. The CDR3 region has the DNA TGTGCCGCATATAGACCGAGAAGCGGATTAGGGGGCGATGAGCAGTTCTTC.